These T cell receptor beta chains were read from a single sample in a study of CD8 T cells in ankylosing spondylitis. TCRdb ran MiXCR on the 5' RACE reads and lists one entry per CDR3 protein. The table includes approximately 540,000 distinct CDR3 sequences, approximately 11% detected once. Sequences were obtained from blood, either unsorted or a sorted T cell fraction (not recorded which). These receptors all stem from a male donor with ankylosing spondylitis. Each CDR3 is given with its conserved first and last residue. The D gene is left open where the match is weak. Some rows mark clone size as missing; the rest say once, few, many or name a class of expanded clone.

D gene,V gene,clone size,J gene,CDR3 DNA,CDR3 protein
TRBD2,TRBV11-1,few,TRBJ2-3,TGTGCCAGCAGCAATTCGGGGCGGGAGGACACAGATACGCAGTATTTT,CASSNSGREDTDTQYF
-,TRBV5-1,-,TRBJ1-1,TGCGCCAGCAAGAAGGGGCATGACACTGAAGCTTTCTTT,CASKKGHDTEAFF
TRBD2,TRBV7-2,-,TRBJ2-1,TGTGCCAGCAGCCTTAGCGGGGGAGGCTACAATGAGCAGTTCTTC,CASSLSGGGYNEQFF
TRBD2,TRBV7-9,few,TRBJ2-1,TGTGCCAGCAGCTTCTCTAGCGGAAGCGAGCAGTTCTTC,CASSFSSGSEQFF
TRBD1,TRBV10-3,-,TRBJ2-7,TGTGCCATCAGTGAGTCGACGAGACAGGGGACCTACGAGCAGTACTTC,CAISESTRQGTYEQYF
-,TRBV18,few,TRBJ2-3,TGTGCCAGCTCACCGCCGCGAAGGGGAAGAGATACGCAGTATTTT,CASSPPRRGRDTQYF
-,TRBV11-2,-,TRBJ2-3,TGTGCCAGCAGCCTAGGGGGGGCAACTAGCACAGATACGCAGTATTTT,CASSLGGATSTDTQYF
-,TRBV7-9,few,TRBJ2-7,TGTGCCACTATCGCCGGGAGCTCCTACGAGCAGTACTTC,CATIAGSSYEQYF
-,TRBV18,-,TRBJ2-1,TGTGCCAGCTCACCCCCTTCGGGCAATGAGCAGTTCTTC,CASSPPSGNEQFF
TRBD2,TRBV24-1,many,TRBJ2-1,TGTGCCACCAGTGATCCCCGGGAGGGCCCCTACAATGAGCAGTTCTTC,CATSDPREGPYNEQFF
TRBD1,TRBV5-1,-,TRBJ1-1,TGCGCCAGCAGCTTGTCCCCCCTCGGACAGGGGAACACTGAAGCTTTCTTT,CASSLSPLGQGNTEAFF
TRBD1,TRBV30,few,TRBJ2-1,TGTGCCTGGAGCCCCGCCGGGACAGGGCGGTACAATGAGCAGTTCTTC,CAWSPAGTGRYNEQFF
TRBD1,TRBV7-9,few,TRBJ1-2,TGTGCCAGCAGCTTATACCCGACAGGGACAGACACCTTC,CASSLYPTGTDTF
TRBD1,TRBV10-3,-,TRBJ2-2,TGTGCCATCAGTGAGTCGACAGGGGGAAACACCGGGGAGCTGTTTTTT,CAISESTGGNTGELFF
-,TRBV9,few,TRBJ2-1,TGTGCCAGCAGCGTAGGAAGCGGACAGAGAACCTACAATGAGCAGTTCTTC,CASSVGSGQRTYNEQFF
TRBD1,TRBV24-1,-,TRBJ1-4,TGTGCCACCAGTAAAACAGGGGAGAAACTGTTTTTT,CATSKTGEKLFF
-,TRBV7-9,-,TRBJ2-3,TGTGCCAGCACCCTCGGGGACCTCACAGATACGCAGTATTTT,CASTLGDLTDTQYF
TRBD2,TRBV10-3,few,TRBJ2-2,TGTGCCACCGGGACTAGCGGGAGGTCCACCGGGGAGCTGTTTTTT,CATGTSGRSTGELFF
TRBD2,TRBV20-1,few,TRBJ2-5,TGCAGTGCTAGAGACAGGTTGGCTAGCGGGAAACAAGAGACCCAGTACTTC,CSARDRLASGKQETQYF
-,TRBV20-1,-,TRBJ2-3,TGCAGTGCTCCTGTATCAGCATGGTCAGATACGCAGTATTTT,CSAPVSAWSDTQYF
-,TRBV30,few,TRBJ2-5,TGTGCCTGGACAGGGGGGGTAGAGACCCAGTACTTC,CAWTGGVETQYF
-,TRBV29-1,few,TRBJ2-5,TGCAGCGTTGAACAATCAGGGTCGAGGCTAGAGACCCAGTACTTC,CSVEQSGSRLETQYF
TRBD1,TRBV11-3,few,TRBJ2-1,TGTGCCAGCAGCCCGGGGACAGAACGTAATGAGCAGTTCTTC,CASSPGTERNEQFF